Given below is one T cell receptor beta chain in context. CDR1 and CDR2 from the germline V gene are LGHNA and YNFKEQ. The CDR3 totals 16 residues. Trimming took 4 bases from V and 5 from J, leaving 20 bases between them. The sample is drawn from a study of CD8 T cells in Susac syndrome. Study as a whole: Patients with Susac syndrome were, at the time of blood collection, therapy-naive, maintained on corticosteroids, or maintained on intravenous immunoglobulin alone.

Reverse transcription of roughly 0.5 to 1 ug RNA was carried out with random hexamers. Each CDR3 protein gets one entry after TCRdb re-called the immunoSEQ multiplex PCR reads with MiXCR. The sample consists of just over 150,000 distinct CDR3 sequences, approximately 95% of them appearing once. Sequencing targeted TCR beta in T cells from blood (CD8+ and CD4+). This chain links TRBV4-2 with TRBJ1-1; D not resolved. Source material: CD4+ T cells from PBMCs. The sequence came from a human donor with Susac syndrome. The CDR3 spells CASSREGPGVGTEAFF. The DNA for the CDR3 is TGTGCCAGCAGCCGGGAAGGGCCGGGAGTAGGGACTGAAGCTTTCTTT.